The 20 T cell receptor beta chains listed next were all sequenced from one sample in a study of cytomegalovirus exposure and HLA in healthy donors (dated by TCRdb to the late 2010s). Library prep was done by the immunoSEQ multiplex PCR assay. The multiplex PCR relied on a mix of 60 forward primers for TCR Vbeta segments and 13 reverse primers for TCR Jbeta segments. Not all clones reach the TCRdb copy of this immuneACCESS table, which keeps in-frame sequences only. Checked studies attribute under half of the gap to unresolved V genes and leave the rest unexplained. The sample table records approximately 170,000 clones; around 80% of these occur just once. About 2.1% of the sample lies in the top ten. The specimen was PBMCs. These receptors all come from a woman in her 30s in good health and CMV-seropositive.

The chain joins TRBV2 to TRBJ2-4, with TRBD1 matching over 7 bases. Germline V CDR1 and CDR2: SNHLY, FYNNEI. J was trimmed by 10 bases and V by 2 bases; bases with no gene match: 11. CDR3 length equals 15 residues. The CDR3 bases are TGTGCCAGCAGTGAATTGGGGGCAGGGGGAGATATTCAGTACTTC. Its translation is CASSELGAGGDIQYF.

The chain couples TRBV7-2 to TRBJ2-7; D call uncertain. V dropped 0 bases and J dropped 4 bases, with 10 bases sitting between them. The CDR3 has 14 amino acids. Per the germline V gene, CDR1 is SGHTA and CDR2 is FQGNSA. This CDR3 reads CASSLAGPGYEQYF. CDR3 DNA: TGTGCCAGCAGCTTAGCGGGCCCAGGATACGAGCAGTACTTC.

The chain carries TRBV27 and TRBJ2-1; 12 positions agree with TRBD2. The CDR3 is 17 residues long. CDR1 is MNHEY and CDR2 is SMNVEV in the germline V gene (reference sequence). The junction had 8 bases not matched to a gene; V was cut back by 8 bases and J by 0 bases. The CDR3 DNA reads TGTGCCAGCGAAGGTCTAGCGGGAGGGAACTCCTACAATGAGCAGTTCTTC. Its translation is CASEGLAGGNSYNEQFF.

The chain couples TRBV10-3 to TRBJ2-1; the match to TRBD1 covers 8 bases. The length of the CDR3 is 17 residues. V dropped 1 base and J dropped 0; count of bases not matched to a gene: 5. The germline CDR1 and CDR2 sequences are ENHRY and SYGVKD. CDR3 sequence: CAISEYRTGISYNEQFF. CDR3 DNA: TGTGCCATCAGTGAGTACCGGACAGGGATCTCCTACAATGAGCAGTTCTTC.

V gene TRBV9 combines with J gene TRBJ2-7; tentatively, D is TRBD1 (6 bases). This CDR3 is built from 14 residues. V lost 3 bases and J 1 base, leaving 11 bases between the germline ends. Per the germline V gene, CDR1 is SGDLS and CDR2 is YYNGEE. The CDR3 reads CASSGGHRSYEQYF. Written as DNA, the CDR3 is TGTGCCAGCAGCGGGGGACACCGATCCTACGAGCAGTACTTC.

The V gene is TRBV5-1, the J gene TRBJ2-7; 8 bases map to TRBD1. V lost 3 bases, J lost 0 bases, and 5 bases stayed unmatched. CDR3 length: 15 amino acids. Germline CDR1 reads SGHRS; CDR2 reads YFSETQ. CDR3 DNA: TGCGCCAGCAGCTCCGGACAGGGCAACTCCTACGAGCAGTACTTC. Translated: CASSSGQGNSYEQYF.

The gene calls are TRBV4-3 and TRBJ1-1, with TRBD1 matching 10 bases. CDR1 and CDR2 (germline): LGHNA, YSLEER. The V segment lost 3 bases and the J segment 4 bases; nucleotides outside the gene matches: 5. This CDR3 comprises 15 residues. CDR3: CASSQAGTGATEAFF. CDR3 bases: TGCGCCAGCAGCCAGGCCGGGACAGGGGCCACTGAAGCTTTCTTT.

J is TRBJ1-1 and V is TRBV5-1, with D tentatively TRBD1 (6 bases). CDR1 is SGHRS and CDR2 is YFSETQ in the germline V gene. The V and J ends lost 0 bases and 4 bases respectively, with 7 bases between them. The length of the CDR3 is 13 residues. CDR3 DNA: TGCGCCAGCAGCTTGGGACAGGTCACTGAAGCTTTCTTT. This sequence encodes CASSLGQVTEAFF.

The chain employs TRBV7-2 and TRBJ2-5, with TRBD2 identical over 7 bases. The V gene end was trimmed by 3 bases and the J gene end by 2 bases; junction bases not matched to a gene: 12. Germline V gene lookup returns CDR1 SGHTA and CDR2 FQGNSA. CDR3 length equals 17 residues. The CDR3 reads CASSLGLQQSLQETQYF. CDR3 bases: TGTGCCAGCAGCTTGGGACTACAACAGAGTTTACAAGAGACCCAGTACTTC.

The V and J genes are TRBV7-9 and TRBJ2-1, with 9 bases lining up with TRBD2. CDR1 is SEHNR, CDR2 FQNEAQ, per germline (reference sequence). The CDR3 totals 16 residues. J was trimmed by 4 bases and V by 2 bases; bases with no gene match: 6. The CDR3 reads CASSLSLAGEYNEQFF. The CDR3 nucleotides are TGTGCCAGCAGCTTAAGCTTAGCGGGGGAGTACAATGAGCAGTTCTTC.

This clone was observed a single time. The chain combines TRBV6-1 with TRBJ2-7, with D maybe TRBD1 (5 bases). Trimming took off 7 bases at V and 3 bases at J, with 13 bases between the two ends. CDR1 is MNHNS and CDR2 is SASEGT in the germline V gene. This CDR3 is built from 13 residues. The DNA of the CDR3 is TGTGCCAGCACCTCGCAGGGCCTCTACGAGCAGTACTTC. It specifies CASTSQGLYEQYF.

The J gene is TRBJ1-4, the V gene TRBV28, with 7 nucleotides matching TRBD1. The CDR3 spans 15 residues. CDR1 and CDR2 from the germline V gene are MDHEN and SYDVKM. Losses at the gene ends were 5 bases for V and 2 bases for J; bases not matched to a gene: 5. In DNA form, the CDR3 reads TGTGCCAGCAGTGCACAGGGGTGGACTAATGAAAAACTGTTTTTT. Its translation: CASSAQGWTNEKLFF.

The rearrangement uses TRBV7-8 and TRBJ1-2; D gene uncertain. The CDR3 is 15 residues long. V gave up 1 base and J gave up 0 bases, with 9 bases separating them. Germline V gives CDR1 SGHVS, CDR2 FQNEAQ. CDR3 in DNA: TGTGCCAGCAGCTTAGACAGACTAGCTAACTATGGCTACACCTTC. It yields the protein CASSLDRLANYGYTF.

J is TRBJ2-1 and V is TRBV6-1; the D is unclear. This CDR3 is 11 amino acids long. The germline V gene encodes CDR1 MNHNS and CDR2 SASEGT. The V end lost 2 bases, the J end lost 9 bases, and 5 bases lay between the germline ends. The DNA of the CDR3 is TGTGCCAGCAGTGAACAGTTTGAGCAGTTCTTC. It specifies CASSEQFEQFF.

This clone was detected a few times. The chain employs TRBV25-1 and TRBJ2-3, with 8 bases lining up with TRBD1. This CDR3 is built from 15 residues. After removal of 5 bases from V and 2 bases from J, the junction contained 6 bases not matched to a gene. Germline V lookup: CDR1 MGHDK, CDR2 SYGVNS. This CDR3 reads CASSYGTGPTDTQYF. In DNA form, the CDR3 reads TGTGCCAGCAGTTACGGGACAGGACCCACAGATACGCAGTATTTT.

The J gene is TRBJ2-1, the V gene TRBV5-6; weak D call: TRBD2 (6 bases). The CDR3 totals 13 residues. V shed 2 bases and J shed 10 bases, with 13 bases lying between them. Germline CDR1 and CDR2: SGHDT and YYEEEE. The DNA of the CDR3 is TGTGCCAGCAGCTTAGACTCCGCGGGGGAGCAGTTCTTC. It yields the protein CASSLDSAGEQFF.

The chain carries TRBV5-4 and TRBJ2-7, with 10 bases identical to TRBD2. The ends lost 5 bases at V and 7 bases at J; junction bases unmatched: 12. Germline V CDR1 and CDR2: SGHNT, YYREEE (reference sequence). The CDR3 has 15 amino acids. The CDR3 region has the DNA TGTGCCAGCAGTCAGGGGATAGCGGGAGGAGAAGAGCAGTACTTC. Translating gives CASSQGIAGGEEQYF.

CDR3 DNA sequence: TGTGCCAGCAGCAAGACTAGCGCAGGGGATACGCAGTATTTT. Translated, it gives CASSKTSAGDTQYF. The gene calls are TRBV7-6 and TRBJ2-3; the match to TRBD2 covers 8 bases. CDR3 size: 14 residues. Germline values: CDR1 SGHVS, CDR2 FNYEAQ. V shed 5 bases and J 6 bases; nucleotides not matched to a gene: 7.

The chain employs TRBV5-1 and TRBJ1-6; D is uncertain. The CDR3 has 16 residues. From germline, CDR1 is SGHRS and CDR2 YFSETQ. V was cut by 0 bases and J by 7 bases, with 14 bases left in between. CDR3 nucleotide sequence: TGCGCCAGCAGCTTGGCCTCTGGCCCTCCGAATTCACCCCTCCACTTT. It codes for CASSLASGPPNSPLHF.

The genes are TRBV2 and TRBJ2-7; a weak D match, TRBD1 (5 bases). The ends were cut back, 4 bases at V and 0 bases at J, with 13 bases in the middle. This CDR3 region has 15 residues. Germline CDR1 is SNHLY and CDR2 is FYNNEI. CDR3: CASSVGRISSYEQYF. In DNA, the CDR3 is TGTGCCAGCAGTGTGGGGCGGATAAGCTCCTACGAGCAGTACTTC.